The 27 T cell receptor beta chains below were found in one sample sequenced in a study of Tregs in tolerant kidney transplant recipients. The assay was immunoSEQ multiplex PCR, and TCRdb's table has in-frame clones only and misses some. This sample has approximately 60,000 clones, with over 75% found just once. Recipients received nonmyeloablative bone marrow transplants from related graft donors, with transient mixed chimerism. Sequenced material: CD4+ T cells from blood (PBMCs), taken 6 months after the transplant. Receptors originate from a human patient who received a combined kidney and bone marrow transplant. Some T cells may originate from the graft donor.

The gene calls are TRBV19 and TRBJ2-2; D possibly corresponds to TRBD1 (5 bases). Between the trimmed V and J ends, which lost 9 bases and 6 bases, there was a span of 11 bases. The CDR3 has 12 amino acids. Germline CDR1 is LNHDA and CDR2 is SQIVND (reference sequence). CDR3 DNA: TGTGCCAGCACCACAGGCCCCGGGGAGCTGTTTTTT. Amino acid sequence: CASTTGPGELFF.

The chain joins TRBV5-1 to TRBJ2-1; perhaps TRBD1 as D (6 bases). Trimming removed 0 bases at V and 8 bases at J, with 15 bases between. CDR1 and CDR2 from the germline V gene are SGHRS and YFSETQ. The CDR3 totals 15 residues. CDR3 bases: TGCGCCAGCAGCTTGGTGGGGGCCGGGCTTGATGAGCAGTTCTTC. Translated, it gives CASSLVGAGLDEQFF.

V usage is TRBV19 and J usage is TRBJ2-3; D possibly corresponds to TRBD1 (5 bases). V lost 4 bases, J lost 2 bases, and 13 bases lay in between. From germline, CDR1 is LNHDA and CDR2 SQIVND (reference sequence). This CDR3 is 15 amino acids long. CDR3 amino acids: CASSTKQGPTDTQYF. DNA of the CDR3: TGTGCCAGTAGTACCAAGCAGGGTCCCACAGATACGCAGTATTTT. Looking up the rest from reference TRBV19 and TRBJ2-3 gives the full variable domain: DGGITQSPKYLFRKEGQNVTLSCEQNLNHDAMYWYRQDPGQGLRLIYYSQIVNDFQKGDIAEGYSVSREKKESFPLTVTSAQKNPTAFYLCASSTKQGPTDTQYFGPGTRLTVL.

V usage is TRBV10-3 and J usage is TRBJ1-1, with D tentatively TRBD1 (5 bases). V was clipped by 8 bases and J by 6 bases, with 10 bases between them. Germline V gene data show CDR1 as ENHRY and CDR2 as SYGVKD. This CDR3 has 11 amino acids. The chain's CDR3 is CAIGTLAEAFF. In nucleotides, the CDR3 is TGTGCCATCGGGACTCTGGCTGAAGCTTTCTTT.

As DNA, the CDR3 is TGTGCCTGGTCCAGGGCCCTCTCCTACAATGAGCAGTTCTTC. It yields the protein CAWSRALSYNEQFF. The chain has TRBV30 and TRBJ2-1; TRBD1 is a possible D gene (5 bases). The length of the CDR3 is 14 residues. V lost 5 bases to trimming and J lost 0 bases, with 11 bases between them. Germline V gene data show CDR1 as GTSNPN and CDR2 as SVGIG (reference sequence).

Turning to this clone: Other nucleotide sequences in the sample specify the same CDR3. V gene TRBV30 combines with J gene TRBJ1-6; D gene unclear. The CDR3 extends over 15 amino acids. Trimming removed 0 bases at V and 5 bases at J, with 11 bases between. Germline-derived CDR1 and CDR2 are GTSNPN and SVGIG (reference sequence). The CDR3 DNA follows: TGTGCCTGGAGTGTACCATGGAGAAATAATTCACCCCTCCACTTT. It specifies CAWSVPWRNNSPLHF.

The chain links TRBV14 to TRBJ2-2, with 12 bases lining up with TRBD2. V lost 3 bases and J lost 4; bases outside the gene matches: 6. Germline values: CDR1 SGHDN, CDR2 FVKESK. The CDR3 totals 17 residues. DNA for the CDR3: TGTGCCAGCAGCCATTCCGGACTAGCGGGGCTCACCGGGGAGCTGTTTTTT. Protein sequence: CASSHSGLAGLTGELFF. Supplemented by reference TRBV14 and TRBJ2-2, the full variable domain reads EAGVTQFPSHSVIEKGQTVTLRCDPISGHDNLYWYRRVMGKEIKFLLHFVKESKQDESGMPNNRFLAERTGGTYSTLKVQPAELEDSGVYFCASSHSGLAGLTGELFFGEGSRLTVL.

The CDR3 coding sequence is TGCGCCAGCAGCTTGGGAGGCCTAGTTCCCCAGTACTTC. Its translation: CASSLGGLVPQYF. V is TRBV5-1 and J is TRBJ2-5; no reliable D call. Between the trimmed V and J ends, which lost 0 bases and 9 bases, there was a span of 12 bases. Germline V lookup: CDR1 SGHRS, CDR2 YFSETQ. The CDR3 runs to 13 residues.

This chain uses TRBV30 with TRBJ2-7, with TRBD1 matching 7 bases. V was clipped by 4 bases and J by 3 bases; unmatched bases: 12. Germline V CDR1 and CDR2: GTSNPN, SVGIG (reference sequence). The CDR3 extends over 15 amino acids. The CDR3 loop reads CAWTYPGTDYYEQYF. In DNA, the CDR3 is TGTGCCTGGACCTATCCCGGGACAGACTACTACGAGCAGTACTTC.

The rearrangement links TRBV5-7 to TRBJ1-2; 9 nucleotides align to TRBD1. TRBV5-7 is an ORF, with its function uncertain. This CDR3 is built from 18 residues. The trim removed 0 bases at V and 1 base at J, leaving 10 bases unmatched. The CDR3 loop reads CASSLGVGNRGHNYGYTF. The CDR3 bases are TGTGCCAGCAGCTTGGGCGTAGGAAACAGGGGGCATAACTATGGCTACACCTTC.

The chain carries TRBV4-2 and TRBJ1-3, with TRBD1 matching 9 bases. Germline CDR1 and CDR2: LGHNA and YNFKEQ. This CDR3 has 16 amino acids. Trimming at V came to 1 base and at J to 16 bases, leaving 17 bases not matched to a gene. The CDR3 region is CASSQGLMGQGGFRYF. CDR3 bases: TGTGCCAGCAGCCAAGGATTGATGGGACAGGGTGGGTTTAGGTATTTT.

This chain connects TRBV29-1 to TRBJ2-2; D gene ambiguous. Trimming left V 8 bases short and J 6 bases short, with 19 bases between. This CDR3 contains 14 residues. The V gene's germline CDR1 is SQVTM and CDR2 ANQGSEA. CDR3: CSFSQDSDAGELFF. The CDR3 DNA follows: TGCAGCTTCTCTCAGGATTCAGACGCCGGGGAGCTGTTTTTT.

Here the CDR3 reads CASSPILTLNTEAFF. In DNA, the CDR3 is TGTGCCAGCTCACCAATTCTGACACTGAACACTGAAGCTTTCTTT. V and J are TRBV18 and TRBJ1-1, with D hard to call. This CDR3 comprises 15 residues. The germline gives CDR1 KGHSH, CDR2 LQKENI. Trimming left V 2 bases short and J 0 bases short, with 10 bases between.

V and J are TRBV4-3 and TRBJ2-1, with D possibly being TRBD1 (5 bases). Trimming took 2 bases from V and 4 from J, leaving 15 bases between them. Germline CDR1 reads LGHNA; CDR2 reads YSLEER. CDR3 length: 16 residues. The CDR3 sequence is CASSQTGRLAYNEQFF. Here the CDR3 DNA reads TGCGCCAGCAGCCAAACAGGAAGACTGGCTTACAATGAGCAGTTCTTC.

About this clone: Germline and junction disagree at one end, which may indicate a read error. The same CDR3 arises from other DNA sequences in this sample as well. The chain uses TRBV6-5 and TRBJ1-6, with D unresolved. CDR3 length equals 16 residues. The germline gives CDR1 MNHEY, CDR2 SVGAGI. CDR3 nucleotide sequence: TGTGCCAGCAGTTACGGGTGGAGGCAGTATAATTCCCCCCTCCACTTT. This sequence encodes CASSYGWRQYNSPLHF.

The count of this clone is one. The chain uses TRBV7-2 and TRBJ2-3; maybe TRBD2 (6 bases). The CDR3 runs to 14 residues. V was cut by 6 bases and J by 3 bases, with 13 bases left in between. Germline lookup yields CDR1 SGHTA and CDR2 FQGNSA. As DNA, the CDR3 is TGTGCCAGCAGTCCGGGACTCACGACAGATACGCAGTATTTT. Translating it yields CASSPGLTTDTQYF. The full variable domain, rest sourced from reference TRBV7-2 and TRBJ2-3, is GAGVSQSPSNKVTEKGKDVELRCDPISGHTALYWYRQSLGQGLEFLIYFQGNSAPDKSGLPSDRFSAERTGGSVSTLTIQRTQQEDSAVYLCASSPGLTTDTQYFGPGTRLTVL.

The chain has TRBV5-1 and TRBJ1-5; D remains unclear. Germline CDR1 and CDR2: SGHRS and YFSETQ. Trimming removed 0 bases from V and 3 bases from J, with 10 bases in between. The CDR3 extends over 15 amino acids. The CDR3 DNA sequence: TGCGCCAGCAGCTTGGGGGTAGGACTCAATCAGCCCCAGCATTTT. As protein: CASSLGVGLNQPQHF.

About this clone itself: This same CDR3 is encoded by further DNA sequences in the sample. The chain recombines TRBV7-2 with TRBJ2-7; D is ambiguous. Per the germline V gene, CDR1 is SGHTA and CDR2 is FQGNSA. This CDR3 has 12 residues. Trimming took 1 base from V and 3 from J, leaving 4 bases between them. This CDR3 is CASSLGSYEQYF. The CDR3 coding sequence is TGTGCCAGCAGCTTAGGCAGCTACGAGCAGTACTTC.

The chain is built from TRBV4-2 and TRBJ2-5; 9 positions agree with TRBD2. The last part of the DNA fits TRBJ2-7 better; the J call may be wrong. CDR3 length equals 16 residues. Germline CDR1 is LGHNA and CDR2 is YNFKEQ. CDR3 sequence reads: CASSQGVASGAYEQYF. The DNA of the CDR3 is TGTGCCAGCAGCCAAGGTGTGGCTAGCGGGGCCTACGAGCAGTACTTC.

This chain connects TRBV6-5 to TRBJ2-1, with D possibly TRBD1 on 5 matching bases. The CDR3 loop spans 14 amino acids. Germline CDR1 MNHEY, CDR2 SVGAGI. Trimming cost V 2 bases and J 4 bases, with 9 bases left between them. CDR3 nucleotides: TGTGCCAGCAGTTACCAGGGAAGGTACAATGAGCAGTTCTTC. Translation gives CASSYQGRYNEQFF.

The chain is built from TRBV4-2 and TRBJ1-6; the match to TRBD1 covers 8 bases. Germline V CDR1 and CDR2: LGHNA, YNFKEQ. With V trimmed by 5 bases and J by 7 bases, 4 bases remained unmatched. There are 14 residues in the CDR3. The CDR3 sequence: CASSLGQENSPLHF. The CDR3 region has the DNA TGTGCCAGCAGCTTGGGACAGGAAAATTCACCCCTCCACTTT.

The chain recombines TRBV19 with TRBJ1-2; D call uncertain. Trimming took 5 bases from V and 8 from J, leaving 15 bases between them. Germline V CDR1 and CDR2: LNHDA, SQIVND (reference sequence). CDR3 length equals 13 residues. DNA of the CDR3: TGTGCCAGTAGTGTGCGGGAAGTGGCGGGCTACACCTTC. Translation gives CASSVREVAGYTF.

V and J are TRBV2 and TRBJ2-3; 8 bases agree with TRBD2. CDR1 SNHLY and CDR2 FYNNEI come from the germline V gene. J lost 2 bases, V lost 11 bases, and 6 bases had no gene match. The CDR3 covers 13 residues. This CDR3 is CAGTSGYTDTQYF. For the CDR3, the DNA is TGTGCCGGAACTAGCGGCTACACAGATACGCAGTATTTT.

The chain employs TRBV5-6 and TRBJ2-7; 8 positions agree with TRBD2. The germline V gene has CDR1 SGHDT and CDR2 YYEEEE. V lost 2 bases and J lost 0; bases outside the gene matches: 13. The CDR3 runs to 18 residues. The CDR3 DNA reads TGTGCCAGCAGCTTTAGACTAGCGCTCCTGGGGCGCTCCTACGAGCAGTACTTC. Protein product: CASSFRLALLGRSYEQYF.

J is TRBJ2-5 and V is TRBV18, with D tentatively TRBD2 (5 bases). The germline V gene encodes CDR1 KGHSH and CDR2 LQKENI. The CDR3 has 13 residues. V was trimmed by 1 base and J by 4 bases, leaving 7 bases between them. CDR3 in DNA: TGTGCCAGCTCACCACGAGGGTTAGAGACCCAGTACTTC. Translating gives CASSPRGLETQYF.

This clone has just a few counts. The V and J genes are TRBV6-1 and TRBJ1-3; no clear D gene. Trimming shortened V by 3 bases and J by 0 bases, and 9 bases separated the two germline ends. CDR3 size: 15 residues. CDR1 is MNHNS, CDR2 SASEGT, per germline. In DNA form, the CDR3 reads TGTGCCAGCAGTGAGAGGCAGCTCTCTGGAAACACCATATATTTT. This gives the protein CASSERQLSGNTIYF.

This chain connects TRBV12-5 to TRBJ2-1; 10 bases agree with TRBD2. Trimming removed 0 bases from V and 8 bases from J; junction bases left unmatched: 7. Per germline, CDR1 LGHNT and CDR2 FRNRAP. The CDR3 covers 16 residues. CDR3 DNA: TGTGCTAGTGGTTTGGTAAGAAGCGGGGGGGCTTATGAGCAGTTCTTC. Translation: CASGLVRSGGAYEQFF.